What follows describes a single T cell receptor beta chain. Its matching antigen is unknown. With 6 bases clipped from V and 3 bases from J, the junction kept 12 bases outside the gene matches. CDR1 is MDHEN and CDR2 is SYDVKM in the germline V gene. CDR3 length: 16 residues. PCR amplification relied on 60 Vbeta primers (plus 13 Jbeta primers). Profiling relied on immunoSEQ multiplex PCR, and the TCRdb table lists in-frame clones only, not all of them. The sample shows 55,000 to 65,000 clones, 83% of them seen only once. The data belong to a study of cytomegalovirus exposure and HLA in healthy donors. Study at large: An early release of data contained 70 million to 95 million unique TCRs, which came from HLA-typed donors. Study-level results: When presence/absence was analysed, sequencing depth was taken to be roughly uniform across donors. TCR beta sequences reportedly predicted the HLA-A and HLA-B alleles of most subjects accurately. In a later analysis, TCR association rates varied by HLA locus: DRB1 most, HLA-C fewest.

The chain links TRBV28 to TRBJ2-7; 9 bases map to TRBD2. This TCR was sampled from a human donor in good health. Sequenced material: PBMCs. CDR3 region: CASRRPSGNPLYEQYF. In DNA form, the CDR3 reads TGTGCCAGCAGGAGACCTAGCGGGAACCCCCTCTACGAGCAGTACTTC.